A single sample is the source of the 30 T cell receptor beta chains below, sequenced in a study of radiation and T cells in renal cell carcinoma. Time point reported: blood 2 weeks post-SBRT. Regarding treatment: 15 Gy SBRT to primary tumor, nephrectomy 4 weeks later. Generated by immunoSEQ multiplex PCR, the TCRdb table keeps only in-frame clones and is missing some. In the table there are 120,000 or so clones, around 82% of which are singletons. The sequences come from blood, collected from a patient whose treatment included radiotherapy and nephrectomy. These receptors were obtained from a man in his fifties with renal cell carcinoma.

This clone has more than one count but fewer than ten. This chain connects TRBV5-4 to TRBJ2-7; no definite D call. Per the germline V gene, CDR1 is SGHNT and CDR2 is YYREEE (reference sequence). V lost 0 bases and J 2 bases, leaving 6 bases between the germline ends. The CDR3 is 13 residues long. This CDR3 is CASSLDRAYEQYF. DNA of the CDR3: TGTGCCAGCAGCTTGGACAGAGCCTACGAGCAGTACTTC.

The chain links TRBV5-4 to TRBJ2-1, with 13 nucleotides matching TRBD2. Trimming removed 1 base from V and 1 base from J; junction bases left unmatched: 5. Looked up from germline, CDR1 is SGHNT and CDR2 is YYREEE (reference sequence). This CDR3 spans 18 amino acids. The CDR3: CASSLLLAGGRSYNEQFF. The CDR3 DNA follows: TGTGCCAGCAGCTTGCTACTAGCGGGAGGGAGGTCCTACAATGAGCAGTTCTTC.

The chain employs TRBV5-6 and TRBJ2-1, with TRBD1 matching 7 bases. Losses at the gene ends were 0 bases for V and 0 bases for J; bases not matched to a gene: 6. The CDR3 is made up of 17 amino acids. Germline V lookup: CDR1 SGHDT, CDR2 YYEEEE. CDR3 amino acids: CASSLEAGGSSYNEQFF. DNA for the CDR3: TGTGCCAGCAGCTTGGAAGCAGGGGGAAGCTCCTACAATGAGCAGTTCTTC.

This clone was detected only once. J is TRBJ1-5 and V is TRBV6-4; 8 bases are shared with TRBD1. This CDR3 has 15 amino acids. In germline, CDR1 is MRHNA, CDR2 SNTAGT. V was clipped by 3 bases and J by 6 bases; unmatched bases: 7. The CDR3 coding sequence is TGTGCCAGCAGTGAGCCCAGGGGGCCTTTTCAGCCCCAGCATTTT. It yields the protein CASSEPRGPFQPQHF.

The chain links TRBV27 to TRBJ1-4, with a weak D call TRBD1 (5 bases). Trimming removed 0 bases from V and 8 bases from J, with 13 bases in between. Germline V lookup: CDR1 MNHEY, CDR2 SMNVEV (reference sequence). This CDR3 comprises 15 residues. CDR3 bases: TGTGCCAGCAGTTTATCGATTCAGGGTGGAGAAAAACTGTTTTTT. Protein sequence: CASSLSIQGGEKLFF.

V usage is TRBV19 and J usage is TRBJ2-7, with 7 positions matching TRBD1. V was pared by 5 bases and J by 2 bases, with 12 bases of the junction left unmatched. There are 16 residues in the CDR3. Germline CDR1 and CDR2: LNHDA and SQIVND (reference sequence). DNA of the CDR3: TGTGCCAGTAGTCATTTCACCGGGACAGCCGCCTACGAGCAGTACTTC. Translating gives CASSHFTGTAAYEQYF.

This clone was counted once. In nucleotides, the CDR3 is TGTGCCAGCAGCCGAGGGGGCTGGGCTGAAGCTTTCTTT. Translated: CASSRGGWAEAFF. The rearrangement uses TRBV7-9 and TRBJ1-1; TRBD1 matches at 7 bases. V trimming: 5 bases; J trimming: 6 bases; junction bases outside the gene matches: 6. Germline-derived CDR1 and CDR2 are SEHNR and FQNEAQ (reference sequence). The CDR3 totals 13 residues. The whole variable domain, filled in from reference TRBV7-9 and TRBJ1-1, reads DTGVSQNPRHKITKRGQNVTFRCDPISEHNRLYWYRQTLGQGPEFLTYFQNEAQLEKSRLLSDRFSAERPKGSFSTLEIQRTEQGDSAMYLCASSRGGWAEAFFGQGTRLTVV.

The V gene is TRBV13, the J gene TRBJ2-7; 11 bases align to TRBD2. V gave up 6 bases and J gave up 5 bases; unmatched junction bases: 15. CDR1 is PRHDT, CDR2 FYEKMQ, per germline (reference sequence). This CDR3 is 17 amino acids long. DNA for the CDR3: TGTGCCAGCAGATTTAGCGGGGGGGCCCTCCCTTTAAACGAGCAGTACTTC. Translating gives CASRFSGGALPLNEQYF.

The chain uses TRBV19 and TRBJ1-2, with TRBD1 matching 9 bases. Germline CDR1 and CDR2: LNHDA and SQIVND (reference sequence). V shed 5 bases and J 1 base; nucleotides not matched to a gene: 11. This CDR3 contains 17 residues. CDR3 protein: CASSSPAGQGLNYGYTF. As DNA, the CDR3 is TGTGCCAGTAGTTCCCCGGCGGGACAGGGACTTAACTATGGCTACACCTTC.

This chain joins TRBV12-5 and TRBJ2-7, with TRBD2 matching 10 bases. The germline V gene has CDR1 LGHNT and CDR2 FRNRAP. This CDR3 contains 15 residues. Trimming took 6 bases from V and 2 from J; bases not matched to a gene: 7. In DNA, the CDR3 is TGTGCTAGTGGCCCGACTAGCGGGTTCACCTACGAGCAGTACTTC. The encoded protein is CASGPTSGFTYEQYF. The whole variable domain, filled in from reference TRBV12-5 and TRBJ2-7, reads DARVTQTPRHKVTEMGQEVTMRCQPILGHNTVFWYRQTMMQGLELLAYFRNRAPLDDSGMPKDRFSAEMPDATLATLKIQPSEPRDSAVYFCASGPTSGFTYEQYFGPGTRLTVT.

The CDR3 sequence is CASSEFGTGGYEQYF. DNA for the CDR3: TGTGCCAGCAGTGAATTCGGGACAGGGGGCTACGAGCAGTACTTC. The V gene is TRBV6-1, the J gene TRBJ2-7; 11 bases line up with TRBD1. The CDR3 runs 15 residues. Germline trimming cut 2 bases from V and 3 bases from J; bases unmatched to any gene: 3. The germline V gene has CDR1 MNHNS and CDR2 SASEGT.

This chain uses TRBV7-2 with TRBJ1-2, with no clear D. The germline V and J ends were trimmed by 5 bases and 5 bases, with 15 bases remaining between them. The CDR3 has 14 residues. The germline V gene encodes CDR1 SGHTA and CDR2 FQGNSA. The CDR3, as DNA: TGTGCCAGCAGCGGACCCTCCAGGTATTATGGCTACACCTTC. It codes for CASSGPSRYYGYTF.

The chain joins TRBV18 to TRBJ2-7; TRBD1 agrees at 9 bases. The CDR3 sequence is 15 residues long. The ends lost 4 bases at V and 5 bases at J; junction bases unmatched: 9. From germline, CDR1 is KGHSH and CDR2 LQKENI. The CDR3 bases are TGTGCCAGCTCACGGGTAACTACAGGGGGCGACGAGCAGTACTTC. As protein: CASSRVTTGGDEQYF.

The table lists this clone with a count of one. This chain joins TRBV7-8 and TRBJ1-4; D gene ambiguous. This CDR3 contains 16 residues. V was pared by 5 bases and J by 0 bases, with 13 bases between. CDR1 and CDR2 from the germline V gene are SGHVS and FQNEAQ. The CDR3 DNA reads TGTGCCAGCAGCCCCCATGGTGGGGCAACTAATGAAAAACTGTTTTTT. This gives the protein CASSPHGGATNEKLFF.

The CDR3 bases are TGTGCCAGCATACAGGGCGAGTATGGCTACACCTTC. Its translation is CASIQGEYGYTF. This sequence joins TRBV2 and TRBJ1-2, with D possibly being TRBD1 (6 bases). Germline V gives CDR1 SNHLY, CDR2 FYNNEI. The length of the CDR3 is 12 residues. V shed 7 bases and J shed 5 bases, with 11 bases lying between them. Full variable domain (missing parts from reference TRBV2 and TRBJ1-2): EPEVTQTPSHQVTQMGQEVILRCVPISNHLYFYWYRQILGQKVEFLVSFYNNEISEKSEIFDDQFSVERPDGSNFTLKIRSTKLEDSAMYFCASIQGEYGYTFGSGTRLTVV.

V usage is TRBV29-1 and J usage is TRBJ2-3; possible D gene TRBD2, 6 bases. The V end was cut by 4 bases, the J end by 2 bases, with 16 bases between. The V gene's germline CDR1 is SQVTM and CDR2 ANQGSEA. The CDR3 contains 15 residues. The CDR3 DNA follows: TGCAGCGTTGGCGGGACCTCTAGACTCACAGATACGCAGTATTTT. Amino acids: CSVGGTSRLTDTQYF.

The V and J genes are TRBV6-1 and TRBJ2-6, with D unresolved. This CDR3 region has 13 residues. In germline, CDR1 is MNHNS, CDR2 SASEGT. V was pared by 8 bases and J by 4 bases, with 9 bases between. The CDR3: CASQFTGANVLTF. DNA for the CDR3: TGTGCCAGCCAGTTCACGGGGGCCAACGTCCTGACTTTC.

The chain has TRBV2 and TRBJ1-2, with D maybe TRBD1 (5 bases). Germline V CDR1 and CDR2: SNHLY, FYNNEI. Trimming shortened V by 4 bases and J by 5 bases, and 11 bases separated the two germline ends. The length of the CDR3 is 13 residues. CDR3 coding DNA: TGTGCCAGCAGTGGGGCCAGGGATTATGGCTACACCTTC. Residues: CASSGARDYGYTF.

The chain employs TRBV6-1 and TRBJ1-1, with D possibly TRBD1 on 5 matching bases. Germline CDR1 and CDR2: MNHNS and SASEGT. There are 16 residues in the CDR3. V lost 2 bases to trimming and J lost 0 bases, with 13 bases between them. CDR3: CASSERVGTLNTEAFF. In DNA form, the CDR3 reads TGTGCCAGCAGTGAAAGGGTCGGGACTTTGAACACTGAAGCTTTCTTT.

This clone was counted ten times or more. The rearrangement uses TRBV6-6 and TRBJ1-6; a weak D match, TRBD1 (6 bases). V lost 7 bases to trimming and J lost 8 bases, with 12 bases between them. Per germline, CDR1 MNHNY and CDR2 SVGAGI (reference sequence). The CDR3 sequence is 13 residues long. The CDR3 is CASTKDSDSPLHF. In DNA, the CDR3 is TGTGCCAGCACGAAGGACAGTGATTCACCCCTCCACTTT.

This chain joins TRBV15 and TRBJ1-5; 8 bases fit TRBD1. Unmatched junction bases numbered 7, after V lost 1 base and J lost 2 bases. The CDR3 spans 17 residues. The germline V gene encodes CDR1 LNHNV and CDR2 YYDKDF (reference sequence). The CDR3 region is CATSRVPDRGGNQPQHF. In DNA form, the CDR3 reads TGTGCCACCAGCAGAGTTCCCGACAGGGGCGGCAATCAGCCCCAGCATTTT.

The rearrangement joins TRBV4-3 to TRBJ1-2; D uncertain. The CDR3 is 14 residues long. Germline CDR1 is LGHNA and CDR2 is YSLEER. V gave up 1 base and J gave up 5 bases, with 11 bases separating them. CDR3 sequence reads: CASSQGRHAYGYTF. The CDR3 bases are TGCGCCAGCAGCCAAGGGCGACATGCGTATGGCTACACCTTC.

This rearrangement joins TRBV19 to TRBJ1-2; possible D gene TRBD1, 5 bases. V was pared by 6 bases and J by 0 bases, with 11 bases between. The CDR3 has 14 residues. CDR1 and CDR2 (germline): LNHDA, SQIVND (reference sequence). This CDR3 is CASSSLGPNYGYTF. CDR3 nucleotides: TGTGCCAGTAGCAGTCTGGGGCCTAACTATGGCTACACCTTC.

The chain employs TRBV14 and TRBJ2-7; 8 bases align to TRBD1. The V segment lost 3 bases and the J segment 4 bases; nucleotides outside the gene matches: 5. The CDR3 extends over 14 amino acids. Germline-derived CDR1 and CDR2 are SGHDN and FVKESK. DNA for the CDR3: TGTGCCAGCAGCCACGCAGGGGGCGGGTACGAGCAGTACTTC. Translated, it gives CASSHAGGGYEQYF.

This chain uses TRBV4-1 with TRBJ2-7; TRBD2 agrees at 8 bases. V trimming: 1 base; J trimming: 2 bases; junction bases outside the gene matches: 4. The CDR3 runs to 15 residues. Germline CDR1 MGHRA, CDR2 YSYEKL. The CDR3 here is CASSQVAGGPYEQYF. For the CDR3, the DNA is TGCGCCAGCAGCCAAGTGGCGGGGGGCCCCTACGAGCAGTACTTC.

The chain carries TRBV14 and TRBJ2-5; D gene uncertain. This CDR3 comprises 15 residues. Germline V gene data show CDR1 as SGHDN and CDR2 as FVKESK. Trimming left V 0 bases short and J 1 base short, with 9 bases between. The CDR3 nucleotides are TGTGCCAGCAGCCAAGATTCTGGGTTCCAAGAGACCCAGTACTTC. Amino acids: CASSQDSGFQETQYF.

The chain employs TRBV5-6 and TRBJ2-3; 8 nucleotides agree with TRBD1. V trimming: 4 bases; J trimming: 14 bases; junction bases outside the gene matches: 12. The CDR3 loop spans 13 amino acids. The germline CDR1 and CDR2 sequences are SGHDT and YYEEEE. CDR3: CASSPRETGVLYF. Written as DNA, the CDR3 is TGTGCCAGCAGCCCGAGGGAGACAGGGGTTCTGTATTTT.

This sequence joins TRBV29-1 and TRBJ2-5; perhaps TRBD1 as D (6 bases). V lost 6 bases to trimming and J lost 5 bases, with 13 bases between them. This CDR3 is 12 amino acids long. CDR1 is SQVTM and CDR2 is ANQGSEA in the germline V gene. The CDR3 loop reads CSVNRDMETQYF. The CDR3, as DNA: TGCAGCGTAAACAGGGACATGGAGACCCAGTACTTC. Based on the CDR3 plus reference TRBV29-1 and TRBJ2-5, the full variable domain is SAVISQKPSRDICQRGTSLTIQCQVDSQVTMMFWYRQQPGQSLTLIATANQGSEATYESGFVIDKFPISRPNLTFSTLTVSNMSPEDSSIYLCSVNRDMETQYFGPGTRLLVL.

The chain is built from TRBV5-1 and TRBJ2-3; D not resolved. Trimming left V 0 bases short and J 14 bases short, with 13 bases between. The CDR3 contains 12 residues. Germline V gives CDR1 SGHRS, CDR2 YFSETQ. This chain's CDR3 is CASSLEDHHLYF. CDR3 sequence (DNA): TGCGCCAGCAGCTTGGAGGACCACCATCTGTATTTT.

The chain combines TRBV5-1 with TRBJ2-2, with 9 bases aligning to TRBD2. The V gene end was trimmed by 3 bases and the J gene end by 5 bases; junction bases not matched to a gene: 5. The germline V gene has CDR1 SGHRS and CDR2 YFSETQ. The CDR3 contains 15 residues. The chain's CDR3 is CASSSGLAETGELFF. DNA for the CDR3: TGCGCCAGCAGCTCGGGACTAGCAGAAACCGGGGAGCTGTTTTTT.